This entry describes one T cell receptor beta chain. Libraries were prepared by immunoSEQ multiplex PCR; TCRdb keeps only in-frame clonotypes and omits some of them. The sample includes some 63,000 clones, about nine tenths of them seen just once. These data belong to a study of cytotoxic CD8 clonotypes in ibrutinib-treated CLL. The length of the CDR3 is 13 residues. Germline CDR1 and CDR2: SGHTA and FQGNSA. With 1 base removed from V and 7 bases from J, the gap between germline ends came to 8 bases. This chain links TRBV7-2 with TRBJ1-5; D is unclear. The sample was PBMCs, taken after 12 months of ibrutinib treatment. This clonotype was obtained from a human donor with chronic lymphocytic leukemia. CDR3 in DNA: TGTGCCAGCAGCTTAGAGTCGGGCCAGCCCCAGCATTTT. It codes for CASSLESGQPQHF.